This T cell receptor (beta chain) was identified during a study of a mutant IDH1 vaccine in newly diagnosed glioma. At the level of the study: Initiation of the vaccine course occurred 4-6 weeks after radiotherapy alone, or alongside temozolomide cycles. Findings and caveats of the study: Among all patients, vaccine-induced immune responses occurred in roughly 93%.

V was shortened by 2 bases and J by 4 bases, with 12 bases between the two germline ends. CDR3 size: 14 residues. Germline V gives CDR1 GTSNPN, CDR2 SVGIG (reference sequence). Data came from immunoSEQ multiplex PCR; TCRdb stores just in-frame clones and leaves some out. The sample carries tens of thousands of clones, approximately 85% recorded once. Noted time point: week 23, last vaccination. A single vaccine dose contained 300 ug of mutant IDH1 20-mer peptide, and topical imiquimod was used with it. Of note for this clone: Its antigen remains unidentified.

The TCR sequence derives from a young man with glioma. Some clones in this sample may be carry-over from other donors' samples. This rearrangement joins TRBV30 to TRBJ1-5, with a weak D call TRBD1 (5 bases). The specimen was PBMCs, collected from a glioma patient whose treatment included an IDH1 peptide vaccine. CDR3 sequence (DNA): TGTGCCTGGAGTACAGGCTTAAGGAATCAGCCCCAGCATTTT. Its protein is CAWSTGLRNQPQHF.